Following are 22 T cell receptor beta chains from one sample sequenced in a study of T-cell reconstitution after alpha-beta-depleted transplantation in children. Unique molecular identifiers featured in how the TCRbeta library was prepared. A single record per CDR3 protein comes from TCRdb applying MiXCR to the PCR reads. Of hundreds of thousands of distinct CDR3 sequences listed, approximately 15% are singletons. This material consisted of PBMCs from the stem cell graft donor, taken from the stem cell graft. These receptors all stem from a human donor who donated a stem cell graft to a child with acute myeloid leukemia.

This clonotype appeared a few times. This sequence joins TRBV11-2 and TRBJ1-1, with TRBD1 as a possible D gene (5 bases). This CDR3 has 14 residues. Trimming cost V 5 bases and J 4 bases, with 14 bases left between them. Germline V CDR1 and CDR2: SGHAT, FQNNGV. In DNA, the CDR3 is TGTGCCAGCAGCCGTAATCAGGGAGGCACTGAAGCTTTCTTT. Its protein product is CASSRNQGGTEAFF.

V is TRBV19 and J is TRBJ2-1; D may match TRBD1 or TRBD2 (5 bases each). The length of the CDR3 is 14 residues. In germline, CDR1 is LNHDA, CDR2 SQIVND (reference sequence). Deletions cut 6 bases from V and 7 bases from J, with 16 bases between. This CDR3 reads CASRAGSSPNEQFF. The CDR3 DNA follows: TGTGCCAGTAGGGCAGGGAGTAGCCCAAATGAGCAGTTCTTC. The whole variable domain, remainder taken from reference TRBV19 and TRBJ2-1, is DGGITQSPKYLFRKEGQNVTLSCEQNLNHDAMYWYRQDPGQGLRLIYYSQIVNDFQKGDIAEGYSVSREKKESFPLTVTSAQKNPTAFYLCASRAGSSPNEQFFGPGTRLTVL.

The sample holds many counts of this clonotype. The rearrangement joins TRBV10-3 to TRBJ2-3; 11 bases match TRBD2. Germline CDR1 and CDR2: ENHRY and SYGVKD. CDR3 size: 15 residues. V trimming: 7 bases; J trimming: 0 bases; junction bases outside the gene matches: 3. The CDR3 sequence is CAITASGGSTDTQYF. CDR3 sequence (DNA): TGTGCCATCACGGCTAGCGGGGGGAGCACAGATACGCAGTATTTT.

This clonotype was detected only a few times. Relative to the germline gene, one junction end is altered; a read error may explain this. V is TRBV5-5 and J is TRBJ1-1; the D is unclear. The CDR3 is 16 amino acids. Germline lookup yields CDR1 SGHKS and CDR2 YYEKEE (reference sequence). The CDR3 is CASSLSAHPVNTEAFF. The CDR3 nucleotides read TGTGCCAGCAGCTTGTCTGCCCACCCCGTGAATACTGAAGCTTTCTTT.

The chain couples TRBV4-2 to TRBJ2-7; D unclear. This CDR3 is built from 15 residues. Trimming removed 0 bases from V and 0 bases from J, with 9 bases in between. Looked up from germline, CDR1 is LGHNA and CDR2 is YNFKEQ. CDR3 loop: CASSQEILSSYEQYV. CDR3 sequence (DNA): TGTGCCAGCAGCCAAGAAATCCTGAGCTCCTACGAGCAGTACGTC.

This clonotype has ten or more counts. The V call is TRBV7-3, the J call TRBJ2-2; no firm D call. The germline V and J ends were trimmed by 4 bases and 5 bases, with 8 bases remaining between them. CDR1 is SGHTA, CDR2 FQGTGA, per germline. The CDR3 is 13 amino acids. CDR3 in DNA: TGTGCCAGCAGCTCCAGCCTTACCGGGGAGCTGTTTTTT. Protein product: CASSSSLTGELFF.

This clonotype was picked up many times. The chain's CDR3 is CSARDIRNQPQHF. In DNA, the CDR3 is TGCAGTGCTAGAGATATCCGGAATCAGCCCCAGCATTTT. This chain connects TRBV20-1 to TRBJ1-5; D uncertain. This CDR3 comprises 13 residues. Germline CDR1 is DFQATT and CDR2 is SNEGSKA (reference sequence). V was pared by 0 bases and J by 4 bases, with 7 bases between.

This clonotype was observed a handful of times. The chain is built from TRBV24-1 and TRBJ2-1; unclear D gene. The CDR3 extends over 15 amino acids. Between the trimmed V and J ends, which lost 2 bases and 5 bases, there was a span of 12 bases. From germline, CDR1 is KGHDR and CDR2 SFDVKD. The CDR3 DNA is TGTGCCACCAGTGATTGGTGGGGAAGGGACAATGAGCAGTTCTTC. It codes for CATSDWWGRDNEQFF.

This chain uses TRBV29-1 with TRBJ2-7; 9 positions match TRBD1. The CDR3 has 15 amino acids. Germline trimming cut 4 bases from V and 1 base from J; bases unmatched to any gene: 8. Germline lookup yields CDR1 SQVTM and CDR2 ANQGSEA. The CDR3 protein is CSVVYRDRVSYEQYF. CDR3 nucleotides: TGCAGCGTTGTTTATCGGGACAGGGTATCCTACGAGCAGTACTTC.

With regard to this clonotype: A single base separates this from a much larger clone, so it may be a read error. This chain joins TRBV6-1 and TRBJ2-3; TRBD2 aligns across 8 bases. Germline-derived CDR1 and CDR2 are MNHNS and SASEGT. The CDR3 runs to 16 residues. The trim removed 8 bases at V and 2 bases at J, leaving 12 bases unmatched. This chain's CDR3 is CASLELRGEPTDTQYF. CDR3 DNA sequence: TGTGCCAGCCTCGAGCTGCGGGGGGAACCCACAGATACGCAGTATTTT.

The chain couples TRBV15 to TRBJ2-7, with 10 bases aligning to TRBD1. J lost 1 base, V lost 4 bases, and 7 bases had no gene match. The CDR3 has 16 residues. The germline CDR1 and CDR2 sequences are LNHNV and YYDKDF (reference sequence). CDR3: CATSTTRGQGSYEQYF. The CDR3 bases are TGTGCCACCAGCACAACCCGGGGACAGGGGTCCTACGAGCAGTACTTC.

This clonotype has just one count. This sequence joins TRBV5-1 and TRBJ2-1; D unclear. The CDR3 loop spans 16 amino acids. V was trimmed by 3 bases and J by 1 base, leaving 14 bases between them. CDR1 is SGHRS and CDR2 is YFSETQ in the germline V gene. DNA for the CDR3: TGCGCCAGCAGCTCCAGACGGAAAGGGTCCTACAATGAGCAGTTCTTC. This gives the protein CASSSRRKGSYNEQFF.

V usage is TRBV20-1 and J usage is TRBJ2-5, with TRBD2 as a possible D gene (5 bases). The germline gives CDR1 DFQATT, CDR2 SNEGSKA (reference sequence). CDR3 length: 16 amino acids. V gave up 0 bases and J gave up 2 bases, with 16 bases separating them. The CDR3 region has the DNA TGCAGTGCTAGAGATGGCTCTAGCCCGTATCAAGAGACCCAGTACTTC. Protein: CSARDGSSPYQETQYF.

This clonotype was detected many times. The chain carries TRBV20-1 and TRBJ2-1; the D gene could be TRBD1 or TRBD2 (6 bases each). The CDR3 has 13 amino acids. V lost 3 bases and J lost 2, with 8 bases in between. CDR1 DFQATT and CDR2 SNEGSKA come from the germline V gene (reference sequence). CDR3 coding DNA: TGCAGTGCTAGCGGGGGCACCTACAATGAGCAGTTCTTC. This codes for CSASGGTYNEQFF.

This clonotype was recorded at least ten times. DNA of the CDR3: TGTGCCAGCAGCCTGTTGGGAGAAACCAATCAGCCCCAGCATTTT. Translated, it gives CASSLLGETNQPQHF. This chain joins TRBV5-5 and TRBJ1-5; D is unresolved. The CDR3 loop spans 15 amino acids. Looked up from germline, CDR1 is SGHKS and CDR2 is YYEKEE (reference sequence). Trimming removed 4 bases at V and 3 bases at J, with 14 bases between.

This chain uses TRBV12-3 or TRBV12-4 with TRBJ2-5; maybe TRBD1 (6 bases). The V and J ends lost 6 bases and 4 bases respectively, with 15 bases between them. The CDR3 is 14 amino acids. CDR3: CASRDNRAGETQYF. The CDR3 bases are TGTGCCAGCAGAGATAACAGGGCGGGAGAGACCCAGTACTTC.

Here the CDR3 DNA reads TGTGCCAGCAGTCGGACAGACTTGAACACTGAAGCTTTCTTT. This translates into CASSRTDLNTEAFF. The chain employs TRBV25-1 and TRBJ1-1, with D possibly being TRBD1 (6 bases). From germline, CDR1 is MGHDK and CDR2 SYGVNS. This CDR3 has 14 residues. Trimming cost V 5 bases and J 0 bases, with 10 bases left between them.

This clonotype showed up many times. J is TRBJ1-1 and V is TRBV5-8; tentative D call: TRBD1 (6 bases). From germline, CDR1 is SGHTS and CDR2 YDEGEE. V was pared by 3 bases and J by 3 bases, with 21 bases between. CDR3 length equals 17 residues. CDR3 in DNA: TGTGCCAGCAGCTCGGGCGTCGGGGGGGCTGTCGACACTGAAGCTTTCTTT. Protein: CASSSGVGGAVDTEAFF.

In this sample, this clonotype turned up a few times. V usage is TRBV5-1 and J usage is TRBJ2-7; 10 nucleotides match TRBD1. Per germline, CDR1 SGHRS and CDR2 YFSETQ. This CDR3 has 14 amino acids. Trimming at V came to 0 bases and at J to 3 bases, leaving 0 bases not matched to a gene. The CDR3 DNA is TGCGCCAGCAGCTTGGGGACAGGGGGCTACGAGCAGTACGTC. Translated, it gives CASSLGTGGYEQYV.

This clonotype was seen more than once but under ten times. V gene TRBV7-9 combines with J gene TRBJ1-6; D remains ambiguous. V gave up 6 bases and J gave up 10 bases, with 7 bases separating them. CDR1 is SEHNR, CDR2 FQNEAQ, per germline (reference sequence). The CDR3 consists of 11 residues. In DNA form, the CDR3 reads TGTGCCAGCAGTTCGGAGTCACCCCTCCACTTT. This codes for CASSSESPLHF.

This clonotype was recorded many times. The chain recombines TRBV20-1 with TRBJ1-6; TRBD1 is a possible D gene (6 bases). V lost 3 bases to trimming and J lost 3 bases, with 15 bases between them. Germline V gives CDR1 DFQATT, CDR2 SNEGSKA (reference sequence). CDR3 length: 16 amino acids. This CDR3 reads CSASPPGQNYNSPLHF. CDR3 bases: TGCAGTGCTAGCCCTCCGGGACAAAACTATAATTCACCCCTCCACTTT.

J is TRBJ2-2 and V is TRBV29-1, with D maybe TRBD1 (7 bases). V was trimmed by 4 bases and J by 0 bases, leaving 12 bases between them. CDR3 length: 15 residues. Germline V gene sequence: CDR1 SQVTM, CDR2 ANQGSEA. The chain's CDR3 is CSVAEGTANTGELFF. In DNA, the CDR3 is TGCAGCGTTGCGGAGGGGACAGCGAACACCGGGGAGCTGTTTTTT.